Presented here are 14 T cell receptor beta chains from one specimen sequenced in a study of lymphopenia after photon versus proton radiotherapy. Some clones are missing from TCRdb's copy, which holds only in-frame ones; the method was immunoSEQ multiplex PCR. This table has about 65,000 clones, 85% to 90% appearing once. The sample here was peripheral blood, taken from a patient treated with proton-based radiotherapy. These receptor sequences come from a man of 80 years or more with esophageal cancer.

The rearrangement links TRBV7-9 to TRBJ1-6; TRBD1 is a possible D gene (5 bases). Germline CDR1 reads SEHNR; CDR2 reads FQNEAQ (reference sequence). Trimming shortened V by 8 bases and J by 9 bases, and 17 bases separated the two germline ends. This CDR3 has 14 residues. For the CDR3, the DNA is TGTGCCAGCGGCAGGGCGGGGGACGCTTCACCCCTCCACTTT. Its translation: CASGRAGDASPLHF. The complete variable domain, with remaining parts taken from reference TRBV7-9 and TRBJ1-6, reads DTGVSQNPRHKITKRGQNVTFRCDPISEHNRLYWYRQTLGQGPEFLTYFQNEAQLEKSRLLSDRFSAERPKGSFSTLEIQRTEQGDSAMYLCASGRAGDASPLHFGNGTRLTVT.

The chain combines TRBV4-3 with TRBJ1-1; D gene unclear. Germline-derived CDR1 and CDR2 are LGHNA and YSLEER. V dropped 2 bases and J dropped 4 bases, with 8 bases sitting between them. The CDR3 loop spans 13 amino acids. DNA for the CDR3: TGCGCCAGCAGCCAAACCACAGCCACTGAAGCTTTCTTT. Translating gives CASSQTTATEAFF.

The chain joins TRBV5-4 to TRBJ2-5, with unresolved D. CDR3 length equals 16 residues. V shed 4 bases and J shed 0 bases, with 16 bases lying between them. Germline-derived CDR1 and CDR2 are SGHNT and YYREEE (reference sequence). CDR3 sequence reads: CASSPKSARYQETQYF. DNA for the CDR3: TGTGCCAGCAGCCCAAAGAGTGCAAGGTACCAAGAGACCCAGTACTTC.

V gene TRBV7-9 combines with J gene TRBJ2-2; D is unclear. V lost 0 bases to trimming and J lost 6 bases, with 8 bases between them. The CDR3 sequence is 14 residues long. Germline V CDR1 and CDR2: SEHNR, FQNEAQ (reference sequence). The CDR3 spells CASSLALVPGELFF. The CDR3 DNA sequence: TGTGCCAGCAGCTTAGCGCTGGTCCCCGGGGAGCTGTTTTTT.

Only one count was recorded for this clone. This chain joins TRBV7-9 and TRBJ1-1; D is unclear. The V end was cut by 8 bases, the J end by 0 bases, with 13 bases between. The CDR3 is 14 residues long. CDR1 is SEHNR and CDR2 is FQNEAQ in the germline V gene (reference sequence). CDR3 DNA: TGTGCCAGCCCTTTAGGTCTGATGAACACTGAAGCTTTCTTT. Translating gives CASPLGLMNTEAFF. Combining the CDR3 with reference TRBV7-9 and TRBJ1-1 gives the whole variable domain DTGVSQNPRHKITKRGQNVTFRCDPISEHNRLYWYRQTLGQGPEFLTYFQNEAQLEKSRLLSDRFSAERPKGSFSTLEIQRTEQGDSAMYLCASPLGLMNTEAFFGQGTRLTVV.

The chain recombines TRBV5-1 with TRBJ2-3; D possibly corresponds to TRBD1 (6 bases). V gave up 3 bases and J gave up 2 bases, with 16 bases separating them. The CDR3 covers 16 residues. CDR1 is SGHRS and CDR2 is YFSETQ in the germline V gene. The CDR3 DNA reads as TGCGCCAGCAGCTATAGCCACAGGGACACCACAGATACGCAGTATTTT. This encodes CASSYSHRDTTDTQYF.

This clone was found a few times. The chain is built from TRBV7-2 and TRBJ1-2; D remains unclear. Germline V gene data show CDR1 as SGHTA and CDR2 as FQGNSA. This CDR3 has 14 residues. V shed 2 bases and J shed 4 bases, with 11 bases lying between them. The CDR3 region is CASSLRSQIYGYTF. As DNA, the CDR3 is TGTGCCAGCAGCTTAAGGTCACAGATCTATGGCTACACCTTC.

The chain joins TRBV5-1 to TRBJ2-1, with a possible D match to TRBD1 (6 bases). Trimming pared 2 bases from V and 9 bases from J, leaving 15 bases between. This CDR3 region has 14 residues. The germline V gene has CDR1 SGHRS and CDR2 YFSETQ. The CDR3 DNA reads TGCGCCAGCAGCTTATCACAGGGTCTGGGTGAGCAGTTCTTC. Residues: CASSLSQGLGEQFF.

The chain joins TRBV6-5 to TRBJ1-2, with a weak D call TRBD1 (5 bases). V was pared by 6 bases and J by 3 bases, with 8 bases between. Germline lookup yields CDR1 MNHEY and CDR2 SVGAGI. The CDR3 has 12 amino acids. CDR3 in DNA: TGTGCCAGCAGCGACAGCTACTATGGCTACACCTTC. It encodes CASSDSYYGYTF.

The chain carries TRBV5-1 and TRBJ1-1, with 9 bases matching TRBD1. V gave up 2 bases and J gave up 1 base; unmatched junction bases: 3. CDR1 is SGHRS, CDR2 YFSETQ, per germline. The CDR3 totals 15 residues. In nucleotides, the CDR3 is TGCGCCAGCAGCTTACAGGGGGCGGAGAACACTGAAGCTTTCTTT. Protein: CASSLQGAENTEAFF.

This clone was observed a handful of times. The CDR3 bases are TGTGCCAGCTCAGCTATGGACGAGCAGTACTTC. Its translation is CASSAMDEQYF. This chain links TRBV18 with TRBJ2-7; D call uncertain. V was pared by 5 bases and J by 5 bases, with 7 bases between. Germline CDR1 is KGHSH and CDR2 is LQKENI. This CDR3 is 11 amino acids long. The complete variable domain, with remaining parts taken from reference TRBV18 and TRBJ2-7, reads NAGVMQNPRHLVRRRGQEARLRCSPMKGHSHVYWYRQLPEEGLKFMVYLQKENIIDESGMPKERFSAEFPKEGPSILRIQQVVRGDSAAYFCASSAMDEQYFGPGTRLTVT.

V gene TRBV6-6 combines with J gene TRBJ2-2, with D hard to call. Between the trimmed V and J ends, which lost 2 bases and 2 bases, there was a span of 9 bases. The CDR3 contains 15 residues. CDR1 is MNHNY, CDR2 SVGAGI, per germline (reference sequence). The CDR3 loop is CASSYTQVNTGELFF. For the CDR3, the DNA is TGTGCCAGCAGTTACACCCAGGTTAACACCGGGGAGCTGTTTTTT.

This clone appeared once. The J gene is TRBJ2-7, the V gene TRBV28; D could derive from TRBD1 or TRBD2 (5 bases each). Trimming removed 10 bases from V and 2 bases from J, with 12 bases in between. There are 12 residues in the CDR3. From germline, CDR1 is MDHEN and CDR2 SYDVKM. The CDR3 DNA is TGTGCCACGGGGACCTCCACCTACGAGCAGTACTTC. Translation: CATGTSTYEQYF.

The gene calls are TRBV11-1 and TRBJ1-1; TRBD1 matches 12 bases. The CDR3 is made up of 18 amino acids. V shed 3 bases, J shed 1 base, and the junction held 9 bases outside the gene matches. CDR1 is SGHAT, CDR2 FQDESV, per germline (reference sequence). This chain's CDR3 is CASSLGRDRGRKNTEAFF. CDR3 DNA: TGTGCCAGCAGCTTGGGGAGGGACAGGGGGCGTAAGAACACTGAAGCTTTCTTT.